Listed below are T cell receptor beta chains from one sample, sequenced in a study of T cell repertoires in ileal Crohn's disease. The table came from immunoSEQ multiplex PCR; TCRdb's copy has only in-frame clones and leaves some out. The table includes 2,300 or so clones, roughly 93% detected once. The sample taken for sequencing was ileal tissue. The receptors come from an adult with Crohn's disease. Each CDR3 is given with its conserved first and last residue. A D gene is named only where the DNA matches it firmly. Some rows have no size entry. The others give once, few or many, or a class for an expanded clone.

CDR3 protein | CDR3 DNA | J gene | clone size | V gene | D gene
CASSYERGYYEQYF | TGTGCCAGCAGTTACGAGAGGGGCTACTACGAGCAGTACTTC | TRBJ2-7 | NA | TRBV6-6 | NA
CASSQDLPGVSYEQYF | TGCGCCAGCAGCCAAGATTTGCCGGGGGTCTCCTACGAGCAGTACTTC | TRBJ2-7 | NA | TRBV4-3 | NA
CSVSPGQGVSEQYF | TGCAGCGTTTCCCCGGGACAGGGAGTTAGCGAGCAGTACTTC | TRBJ2-7 | NA | TRBV29-1 | TRBD1
CASSEFERTTYEQYF | TGTGCCAGCAGTGAATTTGAACGTACCACCTACGAGCAGTACTTC | TRBJ2-7 | NA | TRBV6-1 | NA
CASSIGDKFFYEQYF | TGTGCCAGTAGTATAGGTGACAAATTCTTCTACGAGCAGTACTTC | TRBJ2-7 | NA | TRBV19 | NA
CASSQGTGGNTIYF | TGTGCCAGCTCGCAAGGGACAGGGGGAAACACCATATATTTT | TRBJ1-3 | NA | TRBV9 | TRBD1
CASRPTGAGFEQYF | TGTGCCAGCAGGCCGACAGGAGCCGGGTTTGAGCAGTACTTC | TRBJ2-7 | NA | TRBV7-8 | NA
CASSKWDRGRRGLTDTQYF | TGTGCCAGCAGCAAATGGGACAGGGGGCGCAGAGGGCTCACAGATACGCAGTATTTT | TRBJ2-3 | NA | TRBV21-1 | NA
CASSLQRPDTQYF | TGTGCCAGCAGCTTGCAGCGACCAGATACGCAGTATTTT | TRBJ2-3 | NA | TRBV11-2 | NA
CASSLAIGDRGLGETQYF | TGTGCCAGCAGCTTAGCAATCGGGGACAGGGGTCTAGGGGAGACCCAGTACTTC | TRBJ2-5 | NA | TRBV7-9 | TRBD1
CASSSAGTSGKETQYF | TGCGCCAGCAGCTCTGCAGGGACTAGCGGGAAAGAGACCCAGTACTTC | TRBJ2-5 | NA | TRBV5-1 | TRBD2
CASSQEWGWGNNEQFF | TGTGCCAGCAGCCAAGAGTGGGGCTGGGGGAACAATGAGCAGTTCTTC | TRBJ2-1 | NA | TRBV14 | NA
CASSQQGRAGTGELFF | TGTGCCAGCAGTCAACAGGGTCGGGCGGGGACCGGGGAGCTGTTTTTT | TRBJ2-2 | NA | TRBV27 | NA
CASSQVGDEQFF | TGTGCCAGCAGCCAAGTTGGCGATGAGCAGTTCTTC | TRBJ2-1 | NA | TRBV4-2 | NA
CASSLVSADTQYF | TGTGCCAGCAGCTTAGTGTCTGCCGATACGCAGTATTTT | TRBJ2-3 | few | TRBV11-2 | NA
CASSLGPDTQYF | TGTGCCAGCAGCTTGGGACCAGATACGCAGTATTTT | TRBJ2-3 | NA | TRBV7-8 | NA